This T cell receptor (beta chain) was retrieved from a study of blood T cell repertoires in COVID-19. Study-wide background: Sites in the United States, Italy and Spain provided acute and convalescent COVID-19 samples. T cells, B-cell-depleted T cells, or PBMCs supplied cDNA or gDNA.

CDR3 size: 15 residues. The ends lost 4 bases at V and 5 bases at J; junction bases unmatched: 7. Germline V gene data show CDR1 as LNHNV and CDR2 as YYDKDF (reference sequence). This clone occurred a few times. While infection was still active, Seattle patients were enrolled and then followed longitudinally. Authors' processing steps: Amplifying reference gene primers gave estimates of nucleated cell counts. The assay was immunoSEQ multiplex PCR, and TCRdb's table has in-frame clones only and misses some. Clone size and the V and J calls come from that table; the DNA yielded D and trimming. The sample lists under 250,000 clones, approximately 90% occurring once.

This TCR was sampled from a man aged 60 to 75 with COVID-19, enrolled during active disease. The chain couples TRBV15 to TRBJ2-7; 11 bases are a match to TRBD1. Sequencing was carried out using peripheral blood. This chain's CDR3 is CATSTAGQGVHEQYF. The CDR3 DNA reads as TGTGCCACCAGCACAGCGGGACAGGGGGTCCACGAGCAGTACTTC.